Presented here are 23 T cell receptor beta chains from one specimen sequenced in a study of cytomegalovirus exposure and HLA in healthy donors. The PCR had 60 Vbeta and 13 Jbeta primers. Using immunoSEQ multiplex PCR, the repertoire was profiled, and TCRdb retains in-frame clones only, with some absent. The sample yields 150,000 to 200,000 clones, around four fifths seen once. The sequencing sample was made of PBMCs. All receptors derive from a girl aged 2 to 10 in good health and CMV-seropositive.

This sequence joins TRBV29-1 and TRBJ1-2; D might be TRBD1 (5 bases). V shed 5 bases and J shed 7 bases, with 11 bases lying between them. The length of the CDR3 is 11 residues. Germline V gives CDR1 SQVTM, CDR2 ANQGSEA. The CDR3 spells CSVIPGGGYTF. The CDR3 DNA reads TGCAGCGTTATCCCCGGGGGTGGCTACACCTTC.

The rearrangement links TRBV11-2 to TRBJ1-1; D is undetermined. Trimming removed 2 bases at V and 0 bases at J, with 10 bases between. This CDR3 has 15 residues. CDR1 and CDR2 from the germline V gene are SGHAT and FQNNGV. The CDR3, as DNA: TGTGCCAGCAGCTTATGGCAGGATATGAACACTGAAGCTTTCTTT. Translated: CASSLWQDMNTEAFF.

V gene TRBV5-1 combines with J gene TRBJ1-1; 7 positions agree with TRBD1. The CDR3 covers 13 residues. V dropped 3 bases and J dropped 5; count of bases not matched to a gene: 4. Per germline, CDR1 SGHRS and CDR2 YFSETQ. DNA of the CDR3: TGCGCCAGCAGCTCGGACAGGCGGACTGAAGCTTTCTTT. Its protein product is CASSSDRRTEAFF. Drawing the rest from reference TRBV5-1 and TRBJ1-1, the complete variable domain is KAGVTQTPRYLIKTRGQQVTLSCSPISGHRSVSWYQQTPGQGLQFLFEYFSETQRNKGNFPGRFSGRQFSNSRSEMNVSTLELGDSALYLCASSSDRRTEAFFGQGTRLTVV.

The DNA for the CDR3 is TGCGCCAGCAGCCAAGGGATCGGGTCTCAGCCCCAGCATTTT. Translating gives CASSQGIGSQPQHF. The chain recombines TRBV4-1 with TRBJ1-5; no clear D gene. Germline values: CDR1 MGHRA, CDR2 YSYEKL. The CDR3 runs 14 residues. Trimming took off 1 base at V and 6 bases at J, with 10 bases between the two ends.

In its sample, this clone was seen a few times. The chain uses TRBV28 and TRBJ1-5, with TRBD1 as a possible D gene (6 bases). The germline V and J ends were trimmed by 2 bases and 4 bases, with 21 bases remaining between them. In germline, CDR1 is MDHEN, CDR2 SYDVKM. The CDR3 is made up of 18 amino acids. The CDR3 spells CASSLIGVGAVGNQPQHF. Here the CDR3 DNA reads TGTGCCAGCAGTTTAATCGGTGTGGGGGCAGTAGGGAATCAGCCCCAGCATTTT.

V usage is TRBV2 and J usage is TRBJ2-6; 9 nucleotides match TRBD1. Unmatched junction bases numbered 6, after V lost 4 bases and J lost 2 bases. Germline V gives CDR1 SNHLY, CDR2 FYNNEI. The CDR3 is 17 amino acids. CDR3 bases: TGTGCCAGCAGTGCCGGACAGGGGTTAACTGGGGCCAACGTCCTGACTTTC. Translated: CASSAGQGLTGANVLTF.

The DNA of the CDR3 is TGCGCCAGCAGCTTAACAGGGTATGGAAACACCATATATTTT. Its translation is CASSLTGYGNTIYF. The J gene is TRBJ1-3, the V gene TRBV5-1, with a tentative D call TRBD1 (6 bases). Trimming stripped 2 bases from V and 3 bases from J, with 9 bases between. The CDR3 sequence is 14 residues long. CDR1 is SGHRS and CDR2 is YFSETQ in the germline V gene.

The V gene is TRBV2, the J gene TRBJ2-7; D is perhaps TRBD2 (7 bases). Per the germline V gene, CDR1 is SNHLY and CDR2 is FYNNEI. Trimming stripped 6 bases from V and 3 bases from J, with 18 bases between. The CDR3 is 15 residues long. The CDR3 is CASRRGRGSYYEQYF. CDR3 DNA: TGTGCCAGCAGAAGAGGGAGGGGGTCCTACTACGAGCAGTACTTC.

The V call is TRBV15, the J call TRBJ2-3; 10 bases align to TRBD2. V lost 5 bases and J lost 6; bases outside the gene matches: 11. CDR1 and CDR2 (germline): LNHNV, YYDKDF (reference sequence). This CDR3 has 16 amino acids. The CDR3 sequence: CATSHHSPSGSDTQYF. The CDR3 DNA sequence: TGTGCCACCAGCCATCACTCCCCTAGCGGGAGCGATACGCAGTATTTT.

The genes are TRBV7-3 and TRBJ2-1; the D gene is possibly TRBD2 (5 bases). The V end lost 5 bases, the J end lost 5 bases, and 16 bases lay between the germline ends. Germline V lookup: CDR1 SGHTA, CDR2 FQGTGA. The CDR3 has 15 amino acids. CDR3 in amino acids: CASSPEGSWDNEQFF. In DNA, the CDR3 is TGTGCCAGCAGCCCAGAGGGTTCGTGGGACAATGAGCAGTTCTTC.

The rearrangement links TRBV4-1 to TRBJ2-2; D not certain. The CDR3 spans 14 residues. In germline, CDR1 is MGHRA, CDR2 YSYEKL. Trimming took 4 bases from V and 5 from J, leaving 11 bases between them. This CDR3 reads CASSPIQATGELFF. In DNA, the CDR3 is TGCGCCAGCAGCCCAATTCAAGCGACCGGGGAGCTGTTTTTT.

The chain employs TRBV5-8 and TRBJ2-1; no firm D call. This CDR3 has 13 residues. The germline V gene encodes CDR1 SGHTS and CDR2 YDEGEE. V was pared by 4 bases and J by 4 bases, with 9 bases between. CDR3 coding DNA: TGTGCCAGCAGCCCTTCTTATTACAATGAGCAGTTCTTC. As protein: CASSPSYYNEQFF.

The gene calls are TRBV5-4 and TRBJ2-5; D unclear. The V gene lost 3 bases and the J gene lost 3 bases, with 6 bases spanning the gap. Per the germline V gene, CDR1 is SGHNT and CDR2 is YYREEE (reference sequence). There are 12 residues in the CDR3. The CDR3 nucleotides read TGTGCCAGCAGCTCCGGAGAAGAGACCCAGTACTTC. Translation: CASSSGEETQYF.

This clone was counted a single time. The V and J genes are TRBV7-9 and TRBJ2-3; D is ambiguous. The V end lost 5 bases, the J end lost 6 bases, and 15 bases lay between the germline ends. Germline loops: CDR1 SEHNR, CDR2 FQNEAQ (reference sequence). This CDR3 has 14 amino acids. CDR3 in amino acids: CASSQNRRSDTQYF. CDR3 in DNA: TGTGCCAGCAGCCAAAATAGGCGGTCGGATACGCAGTATTTT.

Regarding this clone: Germline and junction disagree at one end, which may indicate a read error. V gene TRBV6-1 combines with J gene TRBJ1-2; D perhaps matches TRBD1 (6 bases). The CDR3 is 14 amino acids. CDR1 is MNHNS, CDR2 SASEGT, per germline. In DNA, the CDR3 is TGTGCCAGCAGTGGACCGACAGGCTTCTATGACTACACCTTC. Protein product: CASSGPTGFYDYTF.

V gene TRBV28 combines with J gene TRBJ2-7; 11 bases are shared with TRBD1. V was clipped by 5 bases and J by 4 bases; unmatched bases: 4. The CDR3 sequence is 14 residues long. In germline, CDR1 is MDHEN, CDR2 SYDVKM. CDR3 in amino acids: CASSTWDRGYEQYF. DNA for the CDR3: TGTGCCAGCAGTACCTGGGACAGGGGGTACGAGCAGTACTTC.

This chain links TRBV5-4 with TRBJ2-2; 7 nucleotides match TRBD1. There are 18 residues in the CDR3. The germline V gene encodes CDR1 SGHNT and CDR2 YYREEE (reference sequence). Germline trimming cut 0 bases from V and 2 bases from J; bases unmatched to any gene: 10. The CDR3 loop is CASSLGGTGQFNTGELFF. Written as DNA, the CDR3 is TGTGCCAGCAGCTTGGGGGGAACGGGACAGTTTAACACCGGGGAGCTGTTTTTT.

V gene TRBV18 combines with J gene TRBJ1-1; 7 bases agree with TRBD1. The CDR3 spans 13 residues. V dropped 5 bases and J dropped 1; count of bases not matched to a gene: 1. Germline loops: CDR1 KGHSH, CDR2 LQKENI. The CDR3: CASSGDRNTEAFF. CDR3 bases: TGTGCCAGCTCAGGGGACAGGAACACTGAAGCTTTCTTT.

The DNA of the CDR3 is TGTGCCTCTTCGGGAGGGCCTGACACCGGGGAGCTGTTTTTT. It specifies CASSGGPDTGELFF. The gene calls are TRBV19 and TRBJ2-2, with 8 nucleotides matching TRBD2. This CDR3 region has 14 residues. Germline values: CDR1 LNHDA, CDR2 SQIVND (reference sequence). Unmatched junction bases numbered 8, after V lost 11 bases and J lost 3 bases.

This clone occurred once. This sequence joins TRBV4-1 and TRBJ2-3; D might be TRBD2 (6 bases). V was shortened by 0 bases and J by 9 bases, with 10 bases between the two germline ends. Germline CDR1 is MGHRA and CDR2 is YSYEKL. The length of the CDR3 is 13 residues. The CDR3: CASSQDHGRTQYF. In DNA form, the CDR3 reads TGCGCCAGCAGCCAAGATCACGGGAGAACGCAGTATTTT.

The V and J genes are TRBV11-2 and TRBJ2-3, with 13 positions matching TRBD2. CDR1 SGHAT and CDR2 FQNNGV come from the germline V gene. This CDR3 region has 16 residues. V dropped 3 bases and J dropped 6; count of bases not matched to a gene: 6. The CDR3 loop is CASSFQTSGRRDTQYF. CDR3 bases: TGTGCCAGCAGCTTCCAGACTAGCGGGAGGAGGGATACGCAGTATTTT.

To note about this clone: One end of the junction is discordant with germline, which a read error may explain. The gene calls are TRBV29-1 and TRBJ2-1; the match to TRBD2 covers 9 bases. Germline values: CDR1 SQVTM, CDR2 ANQGSEA. The CDR3 is 14 amino acids. The CDR3 region is CSGRSGGNYNEQLF. In nucleotides, the CDR3 is TGCAGCGGACGGAGCGGGGGGAACTACAATGAGCAGCTCTTC.

The count of this clone is one. The V gene is TRBV20-1, the J gene TRBJ2-1, with D possibly being TRBD2 (5 bases). V shed 5 bases and J shed 9 bases, with 11 bases lying between them. The CDR3 has 11 residues. The germline V gene encodes CDR1 DFQATT and CDR2 SNEGSKA (reference sequence). The CDR3: CSALLGPEQFF. The CDR3, as DNA: TGCAGTGCTTTACTAGGACCTGAGCAGTTCTTC.